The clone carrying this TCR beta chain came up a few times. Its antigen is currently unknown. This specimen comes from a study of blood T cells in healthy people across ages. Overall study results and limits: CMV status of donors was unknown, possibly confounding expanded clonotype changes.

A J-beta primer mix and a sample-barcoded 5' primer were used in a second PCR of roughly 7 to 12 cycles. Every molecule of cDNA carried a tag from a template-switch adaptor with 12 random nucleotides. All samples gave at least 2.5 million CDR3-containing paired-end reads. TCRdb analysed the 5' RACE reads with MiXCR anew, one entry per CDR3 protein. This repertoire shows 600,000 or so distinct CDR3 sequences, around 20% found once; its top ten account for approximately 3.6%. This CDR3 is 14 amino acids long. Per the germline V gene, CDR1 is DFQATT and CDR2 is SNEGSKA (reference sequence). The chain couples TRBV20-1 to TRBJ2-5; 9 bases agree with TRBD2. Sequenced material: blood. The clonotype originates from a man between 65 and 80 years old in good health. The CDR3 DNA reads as TGCAGCCTCCTAGCGGGATCAATTCAAGAGACCCAGTACTTC. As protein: CSLLAGSIQETQYF.